Each of the 11 T cell receptor beta chains below was sequenced from the same sample in a study of blood T cell repertoires in COVID-19 (dated by TCRdb to the early 2020s). Receptor libraries were prepared by the immunoSEQ multiplex PCR assay. TCRdb obtained this table from immuneACCESS and retained in-frame rearrangements with V and J assigned. These tables miss some clones; where compared with another copy, unresolved V genes account for less than half of the shortfall, and the remainder is unexplained. This sample is represented by about 230,000 clones; 65% to 90% of them were singletons. The ten top clones hold about 8% of the sample. Sequenced sample: peripheral blood. The origin of the receptors is a woman between 50 and 59 years old with acute or convalescent COVID-19.

The CDR3 loop reads CASSLDRADEQYF. The CDR3 nucleotides are TGTGCCAGCAGCCTCGACAGGGCCGACGAGCAGTACTTC. The V call is TRBV5-4, the J call TRBJ2-7; 7 positions match TRBD1. Germline V gene data show CDR1 as SGHNT and CDR2 as YYREEE (reference sequence). Unmatched junction bases numbered 6, after V lost 4 bases and J lost 5 bases. The length of the CDR3 is 13 residues.

The rearrangement joins TRBV6-6 to TRBJ2-3, with D possibly TRBD2 on 7 matching bases. The CDR3 covers 15 residues. Germline CDR1 MNHNY, CDR2 SVGAGI (reference sequence). V was trimmed by 4 bases and J by 5 bases, leaving 16 bases between them. The CDR3: CASSLRGGSRDTQYF. As DNA, the CDR3 is TGTGCCAGCAGTTTGAGGGGGGGGTCCAGAGATACGCAGTATTTT.

The V call is TRBV29-1, the J call TRBJ2-5; TRBD1 is a possible D gene (5 bases). This CDR3 comprises 13 residues. The V and J ends lost 7 bases and 1 base respectively, with 13 bases between them. Germline V gene data show CDR1 as SQVTM and CDR2 as ANQGSEA. CDR3 loop: CSARQLSQETQYF. CDR3 coding DNA: TGCAGCGCAAGACAGCTTTCCCAAGAGACCCAGTACTTC.

The V gene is TRBV24-1, the J gene TRBJ1-5, with D possibly being TRBD1 (5 bases). This CDR3 region has 18 residues. V was cut by 3 bases and J by 0 bases, with 17 bases left in between. In germline, CDR1 is KGHDR, CDR2 SFDVKD. In DNA, the CDR3 is TGTGCCACCAGTGATCTCCAGGCGGGGCCTTATAGCAATCAGCCCCAGCATTTT. It is translated as CATSDLQAGPYSNQPQHF.

Only a few counts were recorded for this clone. The J gene is TRBJ2-7, the V gene TRBV28, with 11 bases fitting TRBD1. The germline V gene encodes CDR1 MDHEN and CDR2 SYDVKM. The CDR3 has 14 amino acids. V lost 10 bases, J lost 3 bases, and 8 bases stayed unmatched. DNA of the CDR3: TGTGCCATCTCCCCCGGGACAGGGGGCTACGAGCAGTACTTC. Amino acids: CAISPGTGGYEQYF. Supplemented by reference TRBV28 and TRBJ2-7, the full variable domain reads DVKVTQSSRYLVKRTGEKVFLECVQDMDHENMFWYRQDPGLGLRLIYFSYDVKMKEKGDIPEGYSVSREKKERFSLILESASTNQTSMYLCAISPGTGGYEQYFGPGTRLTVT.

The chain joins TRBV6-2 or TRBV6-3 to TRBJ2-1; 7 positions agree with TRBD2. The ends lost 8 bases at V and 3 bases at J; junction bases unmatched: 4. The germline V gene encodes CDR1 MNHEY and CDR2 SVGEGT. This CDR3 contains 13 residues. The DNA for the CDR3 is TGTGCCAGCGGCCGGACTAGCTACAATGAGCAGTTCTTC. Encoded protein: CASGRTSYNEQFF.

V usage is TRBV11-3 and J usage is TRBJ1-1; 9 nucleotides line up with TRBD1. The CDR3 is made up of 11 amino acids. Germline CDR1 SGHNT, CDR2 YENEEA. Trimming cost V 5 bases and J 14 bases; bases outside gene matches: 6. CDR3 nucleotides: TGTGCCAGCAGCCTAGGGACAGGGTGGTTCTTT. Translation: CASSLGTGWFF.

The chain links TRBV28 to TRBJ1-5, with 8 bases lining up with TRBD1. Trimming cost V 6 bases and J 7 bases; bases outside gene matches: 8. The germline V gene has CDR1 MDHEN and CDR2 SYDVKM. This CDR3 region has 14 residues. DNA for the CDR3: TGTGCCAGCAGGCAGGGGGCAAGATGGCAGCCCCAGCATTTT. This sequence encodes CASRQGARWQPQHF.

V is TRBV19 and J is TRBJ1-5; 8 nucleotides line up with TRBD1. Germline V lookup: CDR1 LNHDA, CDR2 SQIVND (reference sequence). This CDR3 region has 17 residues. V shed 5 bases and J 2 bases; nucleotides not matched to a gene: 11. CDR3 in amino acids: CASSPNRGWGGNQPQHF. In DNA, the CDR3 is TGTGCCAGTAGTCCTAACAGGGGGTGGGGGGGCAATCAGCCCCAGCATTTT.

V gene TRBV14 combines with J gene TRBJ2-7, with TRBD1 matching 9 bases. J gave up 3 bases and V 6 bases, and 3 bases lay outside the gene matches. CDR1 SGHDN and CDR2 FVKESK come from the germline V gene. This CDR3 is 13 amino acids long. CDR3 coding DNA: TGTGCCAGCAGACGACAGGGGGTCTACGAGCAGTACTTC. Protein sequence: CASRRQGVYEQYF.

This clone was counted a single time. V gene TRBV5-1 combines with J gene TRBJ1-5, with TRBD1 matching 7 bases. CDR3 length: 15 amino acids. In germline, CDR1 is SGHRS, CDR2 YFSETQ. J was trimmed by 7 bases and V by 2 bases; bases with no gene match: 9. As DNA, the CDR3 is TGCGCCAGCAGCTTTGGAGACAGGGTAGGGCAGCCCCAGCATTTT. Its translation is CASSFGDRVGQPQHF.